Presented here are 21 T cell receptor beta chains from one specimen sequenced in a study of cytomegalovirus exposure and HLA in healthy donors. Primers for the PCR totalled 60 Vbeta and 13 Jbeta. Assay used: immunoSEQ multiplex PCR; TCRdb lists only in-frame clones, some missing. Of 200,000 to 250,000 clones listed, roughly 84% were seen once; the top ten hold over 1.1%. Sequenced material: PBMCs. Receptors originate from a girl between 10 and 17 years old in good health and CMV-seronegative.

The chain has TRBV28 and TRBJ1-5; 7 bases fit TRBD1. Germline trimming cut 10 bases from V and 2 bases from J; bases unmatched to any gene: 8. Germline V gene sequence: CDR1 MDHEN, CDR2 SYDVKM. The CDR3 is made up of 14 amino acids. The CDR3 loop is CATTVGQGNQPQHF. The CDR3 nucleotides read TGTGCCACCACCGTTGGACAGGGCAATCAGCCCCAGCATTTT.

The table lists this clone with a count of one. The V call is TRBV29-1, the J call TRBJ2-3; tentatively, D is TRBD1 (6 bases). The CDR3 runs to 14 residues. In germline, CDR1 is SQVTM, CDR2 ANQGSEA. The V and J ends lost 5 bases and 4 bases respectively, with 16 bases between them. The CDR3 region is CSVLGGVVSDTQYF. The CDR3 DNA follows: TGCAGCGTTCTAGGGGGTGTCGTCTCAGATACGCAGTATTTT.

This chain connects TRBV7-3 to TRBJ2-5, with D perhaps matching TRBD2 (6 bases). V lost 5 bases and J lost 5, with 18 bases in between. Germline loops: CDR1 SGHTA, CDR2 FQGTGA. The CDR3 extends over 15 amino acids. CDR3 bases: TGTGCCAGCAGCCCCAGGCCGGGAGTGAGGGAGACCCAGTACTTC. This codes for CASSPRPGVRETQYF.

In its sample, this clone was seen a few times. The chain has TRBV4-1 and TRBJ2-1, with 13 bases fitting TRBD2. V lost 3 bases, J lost 8 bases, and 4 bases stayed unmatched. Looked up from germline, CDR1 is MGHRA and CDR2 is YSYEKL. The CDR3 runs to 15 residues. CDR3 amino acids: CASSQGLAGWDEQFF. DNA of the CDR3: TGCGCCAGCAGCCAGGGACTAGCGGGATGGGATGAGCAGTTCTTC.

The rearrangement joins TRBV19 to TRBJ2-5; D is undetermined. CDR1 and CDR2 from the germline V gene are LNHDA and SQIVND (reference sequence). CDR3 size: 13 residues. V gave up 1 base and J gave up 4 bases, with 7 bases separating them. CDR3 residues: CASSIVPRETQYF. Here the CDR3 DNA reads TGTGCCAGTAGTATAGTCCCGCGAGAGACCCAGTACTTC.

The V gene is TRBV7-2, the J gene TRBJ2-1, with D possibly matching TRBD1 (5 bases). The germline V gene encodes CDR1 SGHTA and CDR2 FQGNSA. This CDR3 region has 12 residues. V was trimmed by 4 bases and J by 8 bases, leaving 9 bases between them. CDR3 coding DNA: TGTGCCAGCAGCTACAGCAGGGATGAGCAGTTCTTC. This translates into CASSYSRDEQFF.

The rearrangement joins TRBV5-1 to TRBJ2-1, with D perhaps TRBD1 (5 bases). From germline, CDR1 is SGHRS and CDR2 YFSETQ. Trimming stripped 4 bases from V and 4 bases from J, with 21 bases between. The CDR3 runs to 17 residues. This CDR3 reads CASSAIQGMMRYNEQFF. As DNA, the CDR3 is TGCGCCAGCAGCGCCATCCAGGGCATGATGAGATACAATGAGCAGTTCTTC. Variable domain in full (rest from reference TRBV5-1 and TRBJ2-1): KAGVTQTPRYLIKTRGQQVTLSCSPISGHRSVSWYQQTPGQGLQFLFEYFSETQRNKGNFPGRFSGRQFSNSRSEMNVSTLELGDSALYLCASSAIQGMMRYNEQFFGPGTRLTVL.

This clone was found once. Germline and junction disagree at one end, which may indicate a read error. The rearrangement joins TRBV9 to TRBJ1-2, with 7 positions matching TRBD1. The CDR3 is 20 amino acids. Germline lookup yields CDR1 SGDLS and CDR2 YYNGEE. The DNA of the CDR3 is TGTGTCAGCAGCCCTCGGAAGGGACAGTACAGTTCGGCGCGTAACTATGGCTACACCTTC. Its translation: CVSSPRKGQYSSARNYGYTF.

CDR3 in amino acids: CASSMDRASGNTIYF. CDR3 DNA: TGCGCCAGCAGCATGGACAGGGCCTCTGGAAACACCATATATTTT. J is TRBJ1-3 and V is TRBV5-1; 8 positions match TRBD1. CDR3 length: 15 residues. Trimming took 4 bases from V and 0 from J; bases not matched to a gene: 3. The V gene's germline CDR1 is SGHRS and CDR2 YFSETQ.

V and J are TRBV25-1 and TRBJ1-3; D is unclear. The V end lost 3 bases, the J end lost 1 base, and 13 bases lay between the germline ends. Germline V gene data show CDR1 as MGHDK and CDR2 as SYGVNS. This CDR3 spans 16 amino acids. CDR3 region: CASSDPEGGSGNTIYF. The DNA of the CDR3 is TGTGCCAGCAGTGACCCCGAAGGAGGGTCTGGAAACACCATATATTTT.

This chain links TRBV30 with TRBJ1-1; D call uncertain. The CDR3 extends over 14 amino acids. The germline V gene has CDR1 GTSNPN and CDR2 SVGIG (reference sequence). V was clipped by 3 bases and J by 1 base, with 12 bases between them. CDR3 protein: CAWSPGLQNTEAFF. CDR3 coding DNA: TGTGCCTGGAGCCCCGGACTGCAGAACACTGAAGCTTTCTTT. The full variable domain, its missing parts supplied by reference TRBV30 and TRBJ1-1, is SQTIHQWPATLVQPVGSPLSLECTVEGTSNPNLYWYRQAAGRGLQLLFYSVGIGQISSEVPQNLSASRPQDRQFILSSKKLLLSDSGFYLCAWSPGLQNTEAFFGQGTRLTVV.

The rearrangement links TRBV5-1 to TRBJ1-6, with D unresolved. The V end was cut by 3 bases, the J end by 6 bases, with 10 bases between. Per the germline V gene, CDR1 is SGHRS and CDR2 is YFSETQ. The CDR3 sequence is 14 residues long. For the CDR3, the DNA is TGCGCCAGCAGCTGGCCGGAGGGTAATTCACCCCTCCACTTT. This translates into CASSWPEGNSPLHF.

The chain employs TRBV18 and TRBJ1-5; the D is unclear. Germline-derived CDR1 and CDR2 are KGHSH and LQKENI. Trimming shortened V by 6 bases and J by 4 bases, and 19 bases separated the two germline ends. The CDR3 has 16 residues. The CDR3 DNA sequence: TGTGCCAGCTCCCACTTAACCATTCCCAGGAATCAGCCCCAGCATTTT. This gives the protein CASSHLTIPRNQPQHF.

The genes are TRBV18 and TRBJ1-1; 7 positions agree with TRBD1. Trimming cost V 6 bases and J 1 base; bases outside gene matches: 8. Germline V CDR1 and CDR2: KGHSH, LQKENI. The CDR3 is 15 residues long. The CDR3 DNA sequence: TGTGCCAGCTCTCATACCGACAGGGCGAACACTGAAGCTTTCTTT. Its protein product is CASSHTDRANTEAFF.

The V and J genes are TRBV7-2 and TRBJ2-7; 11 nucleotides agree with TRBD2. This CDR3 comprises 16 residues. Germline values: CDR1 SGHTA, CDR2 FQGNSA. V lost 6 bases and J lost 3; bases outside the gene matches: 10. CDR3 bases: TGTGCCAGCAGGGACGGGACTAGCGGAACTTACTACGAGCAGTACTTC. It specifies CASRDGTSGTYYEQYF. The full variable domain, rest sourced from reference TRBV7-2 and TRBJ2-7, is GAGVSQSPSNKVTEKGKDVELRCDPISGHTALYWYRQSLGQGLEFLIYFQGNSAPDKSGLPSDRFSAERTGGSVSTLTIQRTQQEDSAVYLCASRDGTSGTYYEQYFGPGTRLTVT.

The CDR3 sequence: CASSLIGGGAGEQYF. CDR3 bases: TGCGCCAGCAGCTTGATAGGTGGGGGGGCTGGCGAGCAGTACTTC. The rearrangement uses TRBV5-1 and TRBJ2-7; a weak D match, TRBD2 (7 bases). Looked up from germline, CDR1 is SGHRS and CDR2 is YFSETQ. The CDR3 extends over 15 amino acids. The ends were cut back, 1 base at V and 6 bases at J, with 17 bases in the middle.

This chain connects TRBV2 to TRBJ1-2, with a tentative D call TRBD1 (6 bases). Germline CDR1 is SNHLY and CDR2 is FYNNEI. Trimming stripped 6 bases from V and 1 base from J, with 12 bases between. The CDR3 extends over 14 amino acids. This CDR3 reads CASSIQGFNYGYTF. CDR3 DNA: TGTGCCAGCAGCATACAGGGATTTAACTATGGCTACACCTTC.

This chain links TRBV2 with TRBJ2-5, with 7 bases fitting TRBD1. The CDR3 spans 16 residues. Germline CDR1 is SNHLY and CDR2 is FYNNEI. V lost 0 bases to trimming and J lost 2 bases; unmatched junction nucleotides: 6. CDR3 loop: CASSEAEQGLQETQYF. As DNA, the CDR3 is TGTGCCAGCAGTGAAGCGGAACAGGGGCTACAAGAGACCCAGTACTTC. The full variable domain, rest sourced from reference TRBV2 and TRBJ2-5, is EPEVTQTPSHQVTQMGQEVILRCVPISNHLYFYWYRQILGQKVEFLVSFYNNEISEKSEIFDDQFSVERPDGSNFTLKIRSTKLEDSAMYFCASSEAEQGLQETQYFGPGTRLLVL.

The chain uses TRBV6-1 and TRBJ2-3; TRBD2 aligns across 13 bases. From germline, CDR1 is MNHNS and CDR2 SASEGT. The CDR3 covers 15 residues. J lost 5 bases, V lost 3 bases, and 2 bases had no gene match. The CDR3 nucleotides are TGTGCCAGCAGTGACGGACTAGCGGGAGTAGATACGCAGTATTTT. It yields the protein CASSDGLAGVDTQYF.

The V and J genes are TRBV21-1 and TRBJ1-3. TRBV21-1 is designated a pseudogene. The length of the CDR3 is 15 residues. Written as DNA, the CDR3 is TGTGCCAGCAGCAACTCCGGGAGCTCTGGAAACACCATATATTTT. This encodes CASSNSGSSGNTIYF.

V and J are TRBV9 and TRBJ1-3; a weak D match, TRBD1 (6 bases). V shed 3 bases and J shed 0 bases, with 13 bases lying between them. The CDR3 spans 16 residues. Per the germline V gene, CDR1 is SGDLS and CDR2 is YYNGEE. CDR3 protein: CASSEGGGDSGNTIYF. CDR3 bases: TGTGCCAGCAGCGAAGGGGGTGGCGACTCTGGAAACACCATATATTTT.